Each of the 20 T cell receptor beta chains below was sequenced from the same sample in a study of cytomegalovirus exposure and HLA in healthy donors. The PCR employed 60 Vbeta primers together with 13 Jbeta primers. Measured with immunoSEQ multiplex PCR; TCRdb has only the in-frame clones, and not every one. The data show about 190,000 clones, roughly 80% seen once. What was sequenced was PBMCs. The receptors here all came from a middle-aged man in good health and CMV-seronegative.

CDR3 protein: CASSRGQGGDEQYF. The DNA for the CDR3 is TGTGCCAGCAGCCGGGGACAGGGGGGCGACGAGCAGTACTTC. The chain has TRBV7-9 and TRBJ2-7, with TRBD1 matching 11 bases. The V gene end was trimmed by 5 bases and the J gene end by 5 bases; junction bases not matched to a gene: 5. This CDR3 has 14 amino acids. The germline V gene has CDR1 SEHNR and CDR2 FQNEAQ (reference sequence).

The V and J genes are TRBV27 and TRBJ2-7; D may be TRBD2 (6 bases). The germline CDR1 and CDR2 sequences are MNHEY and SMNVEV (reference sequence). The CDR3 covers 15 residues. The ends were cut back, 2 bases at V and 1 base at J, with 12 bases in the middle. Here the CDR3 reads CASSLGGAVSYEQYF. The CDR3 DNA reads TGTGCCAGCAGTTTAGGAGGGGCTGTTTCCTACGAGCAGTACTTC.

Only one count was recorded for this clone. DNA of the CDR3: TGTGCCAGCAGCTGGGGACAGAATCAGCCCCAGCATTTT. It encodes CASSWGQNQPQHF. This chain links TRBV5-4 with TRBJ1-5, with TRBD1 matching over 7 bases. With 3 bases clipped from V and 4 bases from J, the junction kept 1 base outside the gene matches. The CDR3 is made up of 13 amino acids. The germline gives CDR1 SGHNT, CDR2 YYREEE (reference sequence).

The J gene is TRBJ2-1, the V gene TRBV29-1; D gene unclear. This CDR3 is built from 15 residues. In germline, CDR1 is SQVTM, CDR2 ANQGSEA. Trimming pared 3 bases from V and 0 bases from J, leaving 12 bases between. CDR3 nucleotides: TGCAGCGTTGAGGCCTTCCCTAGCTCCTACAATGAGCAGTTCTTC. Translated, it gives CSVEAFPSSYNEQFF.

This chain joins TRBV9 and TRBJ2-1, with 9 bases aligning to TRBD2. CDR1 SGDLS and CDR2 YYNGEE come from the germline V gene. The V and J ends lost 0 bases and 6 bases, in that order; junction bases with no gene match: 7. The length of the CDR3 is 16 residues. The CDR3 DNA reads TGTGCCAGCAGCGTAGTTGGTCTAGCGGGGTCCAATGAGCAGTTCTTC. This encodes CASSVVGLAGSNEQFF.

The chain recombines TRBV5-1 with TRBJ2-7, with a possible D match to TRBD1 (6 bases). The CDR3 spans 12 residues. V was clipped by 2 bases and J by 3 bases, with 6 bases between them. The germline V gene encodes CDR1 SGHRS and CDR2 YFSETQ. The CDR3 region has the DNA TGCGCCAGCAGCTTACAGGGCTACGAGCAGTACTTC. Translated, it gives CASSLQGYEQYF.

The chain joins TRBV27 to TRBJ2-3; weak D call: TRBD1 (6 bases). The germline V gene has CDR1 MNHEY and CDR2 SMNVEV (reference sequence). The CDR3 consists of 16 residues. The V end was cut by 7 bases, the J end by 1 base, with 18 bases between. CDR3 sequence: CASIPWMGARTDTQYF. In DNA, the CDR3 is TGTGCCAGCATCCCCTGGATGGGGGCCCGCACAGATACGCAGTATTTT.

The chain is built from TRBV15 and TRBJ2-1; 16 bases are shared with TRBD2. This CDR3 region has 16 residues. Germline-derived CDR1 and CDR2 are LNHNV and YYDKDF (reference sequence). The junction had 3 bases not matched to a gene; V was cut back by 9 bases and J by 1 base. The CDR3 sequence: CATGLAGGPSYNEQFF. Here the CDR3 DNA reads TGTGCCACGGGACTAGCGGGGGGGCCGTCCTACAATGAGCAGTTCTTC.

The gene calls are TRBV5-1 and TRBJ2-7, with a possible D match to TRBD1 (6 bases). Germline assignment: CDR1 SGHRS and CDR2 YFSETQ. This CDR3 comprises 15 residues. Trimming removed 9 bases from V and 0 bases from J, with 19 bases in between. The CDR3 DNA is TGCGCCACCTCCGTCTACTCAGGGGACTCCTACGAGCAGTACTTC. As protein: CATSVYSGDSYEQYF.

The chain is built from TRBV27 and TRBJ1-5; D not certain. The CDR3 loop spans 16 amino acids. Germline-derived CDR1 and CDR2 are MNHEY and SMNVEV (reference sequence). V was pared by 5 bases and J by 6 bases, with 20 bases between. The DNA of the CDR3 is TGTGCCAGCAGTCCCCTTAGCGGTGGAAGGCCTCAGCCCCAGCATTTT. Its translation: CASSPLSGGRPQPQHF.

This clone was found a few times. V is TRBV6-1 and J is TRBJ1-1; D is uncertain. CDR3 length: 14 amino acids. CDR1 MNHNS and CDR2 SASEGT come from the germline V gene. The ends were cut back, 4 bases at V and 1 base at J, with 10 bases in the middle. CDR3 DNA: TGTGCCAGCAGTGTCGAGGTCGGGAACACTGAAGCTTTCTTT. This encodes CASSVEVGNTEAFF.

The chain joins TRBV6-6 to TRBJ1-6; 9 nucleotides align to TRBD1. The junction had 5 bases not matched to a gene; V was cut back by 8 bases and J by 9 bases. This CDR3 comprises 13 residues. The germline gives CDR1 MNHNY, CDR2 SVGAGI (reference sequence). This chain's CDR3 is CASGTTGGSPLHF. The DNA of the CDR3 is TGTGCCAGCGGGACGACAGGGGGTTCACCCCTCCACTTT.

This sequence joins TRBV19 and TRBJ2-2, with TRBD2 identical over 11 bases. This CDR3 has 16 amino acids. In germline, CDR1 is LNHDA, CDR2 SQIVND (reference sequence). Trimming at V came to 6 bases and at J to 4 bases, leaving 7 bases not matched to a gene. The CDR3 DNA is TGTGCCAGTAGCCCGCGGGGACTAGCGGCCACCGGGGAGCTGTTTTTT. Protein product: CASSPRGLAATGELFF. Full variable domain (missing parts from reference TRBV19 and TRBJ2-2): DGGITQSPKYLFRKEGQNVTLSCEQNLNHDAMYWYRQDPGQGLRLIYYSQIVNDFQKGDIAEGYSVSREKKESFPLTVTSAQKNPTAFYLCASSPRGLAATGELFFGEGSRLTVL.

The chain uses TRBV7-9 and TRBJ2-3; D is perhaps TRBD1 (6 bases). CDR1 and CDR2 from the germline V gene are SEHNR and FQNEAQ (reference sequence). Trimming left V 5 bases short and J 2 bases short, with 14 bases between. The CDR3 spans 15 residues. This CDR3 is CASSLGQIHTDTQYF. The CDR3 DNA reads TGTGCCAGCAGCCTAGGACAGATCCACACAGATACGCAGTATTTT.

The chain joins TRBV11-2 to TRBJ1-1; weak D call: TRBD1 (6 bases). V was shortened by 5 bases and J by 4 bases, with 14 bases between the two germline ends. The CDR3 runs 14 residues. Germline values: CDR1 SGHAT, CDR2 FQNNGV. The DNA for the CDR3 is TGTGCCAGCAGCCAAGCGGGGGGCAGCACTGAAGCTTTCTTT. Translating it yields CASSQAGGSTEAFF.

The chain has TRBV2 and TRBJ1-1; TRBD1 aligns across 8 bases. Looked up from germline, CDR1 is SNHLY and CDR2 is FYNNEI. This CDR3 is built from 15 residues. V lost 1 base and J lost 4; bases outside the gene matches: 5. The CDR3 is CASSEGQGALTEAFF. The CDR3 DNA reads as TGTGCCAGCAGTGAAGGCCAGGGGGCTCTCACTGAAGCTTTCTTT.

This chain links TRBV30 with TRBJ1-6; 9 positions match TRBD1. V lost 4 bases to trimming and J lost 5 bases; unmatched junction nucleotides: 6. This CDR3 contains 15 residues. CDR1 GTSNPN and CDR2 SVGIG come from the germline V gene (reference sequence). The CDR3 sequence is CAWTLGTGHNSPLHF. CDR3 coding DNA: TGTGCCTGGACTCTCGGGACAGGGCATAATTCACCCCTCCACTTT.

The J gene is TRBJ1-1, the V gene TRBV28; D gene uncertain. The CDR3 is 14 amino acids. CDR1 is MDHEN, CDR2 SYDVKM, per germline. The V gene lost 5 bases and the J gene lost 5 bases, with 15 bases spanning the gap. As DNA, the CDR3 is TGTGCCAGCAGTAACCAGGAGGCGGGAACTGAAGCTTTCTTT. It is translated as CASSNQEAGTEAFF.

The chain combines TRBV4-1 with TRBJ2-7; 11 bases align to TRBD1. After removal of 3 bases from V and 3 bases from J, the junction contained 10 bases not matched to a gene. Germline CDR1 is MGHRA and CDR2 is YSYEKL. This CDR3 contains 17 residues. The CDR3 bases are TGCGCCAGCAGCCATCTTCGGACCGGGACAGGGGGCTACGAGCAGTACTTC. Its translation is CASSHLRTGTGGYEQYF.

V gene TRBV9 combines with J gene TRBJ2-3; perhaps TRBD2 as D (5 bases). V was shortened by 7 bases and J by 5 bases, with 14 bases between the two germline ends. Germline V gene sequence: CDR1 SGDLS, CDR2 YYNGEE. This CDR3 is built from 13 residues. CDR3 amino acids: CASGKGDIDTQYF. CDR3 DNA sequence: TGTGCCAGCGGGAAGGGAGATATAGATACGCAGTATTTT.